The entry that follows covers one T cell receptor beta chain sequence. Its antigen is still unknown. Base qualities are missing; no much larger clone stands one base away. TCRbeta CDR3 regions were amplified from genomic DNA using the immunoSEQ Assay, a bias-controlled multiplex PCR. The original pipeline was this. Nucleated cell counts per sample were estimated from amplification of reference gene primers within the assay. To quantify the absolute abundance of each unique TCRbeta CDR3 rearrangement, sequence reads were collapsed and filtered. For each sample, productive Simpson clonality was calculated by taking the square root of Simpson's diversity index across productive rearrangements. In TCRdb, the immuneACCESS table is reduced to in-frame sequences with V and J assigned. These tables do not hold every clone; where another copy was compared, an unresolved V gene accounts for under half, and the others remain unexplained. Clone size and V and J calls were adopted from that table, with D and trimming inferred from the DNA. The sample table lists roughly 58,000 clones, around 84% of them with a count of one. Of the sample, approximately 15% falls within the top ten clones.

The data were obtained in a study of blood T cell repertoires in COVID-19 (dated by TCRdb to 2020 to 2022). For the study in its entirety: Collaborator samples came from the United States, Italy and Spain and covered acute and convalescent phases of COVID-19. The sample metadata nearly always contained a de-identified subject ID, COVID-19 status, age in years and sex. Samples were obtained from the ongoing ImmuneRACE study (first 160 participants) and from about 1,300 subjects provided by 6 global collaborators. Deeply sampled blood TCRbeta repertoires from subjects exposed to, actively infected with, or recovered from COVID-19 were included in the dataset. The repertoires were made available in a free public database intended to serve as a resource for research on the immune response to SARS-CoV-2. The prospective study material was composed of cDNA or gDNA derived from T cells, B-cell-depleted T cells, or PBMCs. HLA class I and class II types, where available, came from metadata supplied by the sample provider rather than from assay-based typing. Overall results and qualifications from the work: How much clinical and demographic metadata was included differed by source and by participant, and the metadata was provided uncurated.

From its cysteine to its phenylalanine, the CDR3 spans 14 amino acids. Only CDR3 DNA remains: 42 bases, in frame from the first base. Deletion took 8 bases off V and 1 base off J, with a span of 11 bases between the germline ends. From the germline V gene, CDR1 is MNHEY and CDR2 is SVGAGI. The collaborating institutions used their own protocols to collect whole blood in K2EDTA tubes. For TCRbeta analysis, collaborators shipped samples in one of three forms: frozen whole blood, isolated PBMCs, or DNA extracted from either of those sample types. This TCR was sampled from a man in his 70s with active COVID-19. The chain couples TRBV6-5 to TRBJ1-4; TRBD1 could be the D gene, as 5 bases match. Sequencing input: peripheral blood. The CDR3 amino acid sequence is: CASGTQGTNEKLFF. The sequenced DNA is TGTGCCAGCGGAACCCAGGGAACTAATGAAAAACTGTTTTTT.